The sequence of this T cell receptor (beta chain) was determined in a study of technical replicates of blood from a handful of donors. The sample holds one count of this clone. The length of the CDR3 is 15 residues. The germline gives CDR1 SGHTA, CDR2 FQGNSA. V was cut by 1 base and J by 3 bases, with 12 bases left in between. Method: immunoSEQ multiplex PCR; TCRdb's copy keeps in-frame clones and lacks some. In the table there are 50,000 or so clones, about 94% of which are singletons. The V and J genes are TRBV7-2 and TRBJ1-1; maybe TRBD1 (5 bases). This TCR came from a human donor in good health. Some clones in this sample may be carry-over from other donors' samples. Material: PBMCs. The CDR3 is CASSLGRSGDTEAFF. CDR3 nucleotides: TGTGCCAGCAGCTTAGGCAGATCGGGGGACACTGAAGCTTTCTTT.